The sequence of this TCR beta chain was determined in a study of cytomegalovirus exposure and HLA in healthy donors. Germline values: CDR1 SGHRS, CDR2 YFSETQ. The CDR3 sequence is 15 residues long. Germline trimming cut 1 base from V and 7 bases from J; bases unmatched to any gene: 7. General study results and limits: Previous analysis showed most TCR beta V segments were productive about 87% or about 30% of the time. With high specificity and sensitivity, the classifier reportedly diagnosed cytomegalovirus status. The study flagged fewer than 200 TCR beta chains as cytomegalovirus-associated.

As regards this clone: The antigen is unknown.

At sampling all donors were nominally healthy, likely with unrecorded immune exposures. In the PCR, 60 Vbeta and 13 Jbeta primers were used. Assay used: immunoSEQ multiplex PCR; TCRdb lists only in-frame clones, some missing. This table holds 110,000 to 150,000 clones, approximately 79% found once. V and J are TRBV5-1 and TRBJ2-1; 8 bases are a match to TRBD2. The sequence derives from a man aged 18 to 29 in good health and CMV-seronegative. Sequences were obtained from PBMCs. The CDR3 sequence is CASSLHQRGPNEQFF. The CDR3 DNA sequence: TGCGCCAGCAGCTTGCATCAGCGGGGGCCTAATGAGCAGTTCTTC.